Shown below are 21 T cell receptor beta chains from a single sample sequenced in a study of cytomegalovirus exposure and HLA in healthy donors (dated by TCRdb to about 2017). The library was built by means of the immunoSEQ multiplex PCR assay. For the multiplex PCR, a mixture combining 60 forward primers for TCR Vbeta segments and 13 reverse primers for TCR Jbeta segments was used. The immuneACCESS repertoire file appears here via TCRdb, limited to in-frame rearrangements. These files lack a portion of the clones; in checked studies, under half of the deficit traces to unresolved V genes, and the cause of the others is not known. Counted in this sample were approximately 99,000 clones; roughly 83% of them appeared once. The ten largest make up around 3.5% of the sample. Sequencing input: PBMCs. These receptors were collected from a male donor in good health and CMV-seropositive.

The J gene is TRBJ1-1, the V gene TRBV5-6; 7 bases agree with TRBD1. The CDR3 is 14 amino acids. Germline V gene data show CDR1 as SGHDT and CDR2 as YYEEEE. With V trimmed by 1 base and J by 4 bases, 4 bases remained unmatched. Here the CDR3 DNA reads TGTGCCAGCAGCTTGAACAGGGGTAGCACTGAAGCTTTCTTT. It encodes CASSLNRGSTEAFF.

This chain links TRBV5-4 with TRBJ1-5, with 8 bases lining up with TRBD1. The trim removed 3 bases at V and 0 bases at J, leaving 8 bases unmatched. The V gene's germline CDR1 is SGHNT and CDR2 YYREEE (reference sequence). This CDR3 contains 17 residues. CDR3 nucleotide sequence: TGTGCCAGCAGCTGGGGGGGGACAGGCCATAGCAATCAGCCCCAGCATTTT. The encoded protein is CASSWGGTGHSNQPQHF.

The gene calls are TRBV7-2 and TRBJ2-3, with 9 bases fitting TRBD2. CDR3 size: 15 residues. Germline values: CDR1 SGHTA, CDR2 FQGNSA. V shed 8 bases, J shed 2 bases, and the junction held 8 bases outside the gene matches. CDR3: CASSAGGTPTDTQYF. CDR3 bases: TGTGCCAGCTCCGCGGGGGGGACGCCCACAGATACGCAGTATTTT.

The gene calls are TRBV7-2 and TRBJ2-7, with 10 bases matching TRBD2. The V and J ends lost 0 bases and 4 bases, in that order; junction bases with no gene match: 3. CDR3 length: 15 residues. Germline loops: CDR1 SGHTA, CDR2 FQGNSA. The CDR3 loop is CASSLAKLAGYEQYF. CDR3 coding DNA: TGTGCCAGCAGCTTAGCGAAACTAGCGGGGTACGAGCAGTACTTC. Full variable domain (outside the CDR3, taken from reference TRBV7-2 and TRBJ2-7): GAGVSQSPSNKVTEKGKDVELRCDPISGHTALYWYRQSLGQGLEFLIYFQGNSAPDKSGLPSDRFSAERTGGSVSTLTIQRTQQEDSAVYLCASSLAKLAGYEQYFGPGTRLTVT.

In this sample, this clone turned up a few times. This rearrangement joins TRBV6-5 to TRBJ1-2; D remains unclear. This CDR3 is built from 16 residues. The V and J ends lost 0 bases and 2 bases respectively, with 13 bases between them. CDR1 is MNHEY and CDR2 is SVGAGI in the germline V gene. CDR3 loop: CASSYSRGEANYGYTF. The CDR3 nucleotides read TGTGCCAGCAGTTACTCGAGAGGCGAAGCCAACTATGGCTACACCTTC.

V gene TRBV4-3 combines with J gene TRBJ2-5, with a weak D call TRBD2 (5 bases). The CDR3 contains 15 residues. Germline CDR1 and CDR2: LGHNA and YSLEER. Trimming cost V 0 bases and J 4 bases, with 12 bases left between them. CDR3 DNA: TGCGCCAGCAGCCAAGACGCCGGGGATGGAGAGACCCAGTACTTC. Encoded protein: CASSQDAGDGETQYF.

The J gene is TRBJ1-2, the V gene TRBV30; 7 bases map to TRBD1. The germline gives CDR1 GTSNPN, CDR2 SVGIG (reference sequence). J lost 4 bases, V lost 0 bases, and 2 bases had no gene match. The CDR3 runs to 13 residues. The CDR3 sequence: CAWSVPGGYGYTF. The DNA of the CDR3 is TGTGCCTGGAGTGTCCCAGGGGGCTATGGCTACACCTTC.

This chain links TRBV29-1 with TRBJ2-1; D uncertain. CDR3 size: 10 residues. V lost 4 bases and J lost 15, with 13 bases in between. Germline V gene lookup returns CDR1 SQVTM and CDR2 ANQGSEA. The CDR3 reads CSVGDTLRFF. For the CDR3, the DNA is TGCAGCGTTGGAGACACTCTGAGGTTCTTC.

This rearrangement joins TRBV6-5 to TRBJ1-2; TRBD1 matches 10 bases. This CDR3 has 12 amino acids. CDR1 MNHEY and CDR2 SVGAGI come from the germline V gene. The junction had 1 base not matched to a gene; V was cut back by 4 bases and J by 8 bases. The CDR3 sequence: CASSSGQGGYTF. CDR3 DNA sequence: TGTGCCAGCAGTTCGGGACAGGGGGGCTACACCTTC.

V is TRBV30 and J is TRBJ1-3; no reliable D call. This CDR3 comprises 16 residues. V was shortened by 3 bases and J by 0 bases, with 15 bases between the two germline ends. Germline loops: CDR1 GTSNPN, CDR2 SVGIG (reference sequence). CDR3 in amino acids: CAWRSPVFLSGNTIYF. The DNA for the CDR3 is TGTGCCTGGAGGAGTCCGGTCTTCCTCTCTGGAAACACCATATATTTT.

V usage is TRBV5-1 and J usage is TRBJ1-2; the match to TRBD1 covers 7 bases. Germline assignment: CDR1 SGHRS and CDR2 YFSETQ. CDR3 size: 15 residues. V was clipped by 3 bases and J by 2 bases; unmatched bases: 7. The DNA for the CDR3 is TGCGCCAGCAGCTACCGACAGGGATCCAACTATGGCTACACCTTC. This gives the protein CASSYRQGSNYGYTF.

The chain couples TRBV7-8 to TRBJ1-5; 9 bases are a match to TRBD1. This CDR3 contains 19 residues. From germline, CDR1 is SGHVS and CDR2 FQNEAQ. After removal of 1 base from V and 0 bases from J, the junction contained 10 bases not matched to a gene. The CDR3 reads CASSLVPGTGLYSNQPQHF. The CDR3 nucleotides read TGTGCCAGCAGCTTAGTCCCCGGGACAGGGCTCTATAGCAATCAGCCCCAGCATTTT.

V is TRBV9 and J is TRBJ1-2; 7 nucleotides line up with TRBD1. With 5 bases clipped from V and 8 bases from J, the junction kept 9 bases outside the gene matches. Germline V gene data show CDR1 as SGDLS and CDR2 as YYNGEE. CDR3 size: 13 residues. The CDR3 sequence is CASSQRRQGGYTF. CDR3 nucleotide sequence: TGTGCCAGCAGTCAAAGACGACAGGGAGGCTACACCTTC.

V gene TRBV2 combines with J gene TRBJ2-1, with D perhaps matching TRBD1 (5 bases). V was pared by 3 bases and J by 12 bases, with 15 bases between. Germline-derived CDR1 and CDR2 are SNHLY and FYNNEI. This CDR3 contains 13 residues. CDR3 protein: CASSDSRQRGQFF. CDR3 coding DNA: TGTGCCAGCAGTGATTCAAGGCAAAGGGGGCAGTTCTTC.

The chain employs TRBV6-4 and TRBJ1-5; 8 nucleotides line up with TRBD1. Germline assignment: CDR1 MRHNA and CDR2 SNTAGT. The CDR3 has 16 amino acids. Germline trimming cut 2 bases from V and 5 bases from J; bases unmatched to any gene: 8. CDR3 loop: CASSDPDRDRDQPQHF. CDR3 coding DNA: TGTGCCAGCAGTGACCCGGACAGGGATCGGGATCAGCCCCAGCATTTT.

The chain has TRBV6-6 and TRBJ2-1, with D tentatively TRBD2 (5 bases). The CDR3 totals 12 residues. The V end was cut by 4 bases, the J end by 9 bases, with 10 bases between. From germline, CDR1 is MNHNY and CDR2 SVGAGI (reference sequence). CDR3 DNA: TGTGCCAGCAGTTTCCACCGGGGTGAGCAGTTCTTC. It encodes CASSFHRGEQFF.

This chain's CDR3 is CAWSPGIEKLFF. Here the CDR3 DNA reads TGTGCCTGGAGTCCAGGGATTGAAAAACTGTTTTTT. V usage is TRBV30 and J usage is TRBJ1-4, with a tentative D call TRBD1 (5 bases). The germline V and J ends were trimmed by 2 bases and 7 bases, with 8 bases remaining between them. CDR1 GTSNPN and CDR2 SVGIG come from the germline V gene (reference sequence). This CDR3 spans 12 amino acids.

The V and J genes are TRBV6-5 and TRBJ1-1, with a weak D call TRBD1 (5 bases). Trimming took 2 bases from V and 6 from J, leaving 13 bases between them. CDR3 length: 14 residues. CDR1 and CDR2 (germline): MNHEY, SVGAGI. The CDR3 spells CASSYTRVGAEAFF. CDR3 bases: TGTGCCAGCAGTTACACCAGGGTTGGAGCTGAAGCTTTCTTT.

The gene calls are TRBV11-2 and TRBJ1-1, with 8 bases identical to TRBD1. There are 13 residues in the CDR3. Trimming cost V 3 bases and J 4 bases; bases outside gene matches: 1. Germline loops: CDR1 SGHAT, CDR2 FQNNGV. CDR3 DNA: TGTGCCAGCAGCTTGACAGGGGTCACTGAAGCTTTCTTT. It encodes CASSLTGVTEAFF.

The rearrangement uses TRBV29-1 and TRBJ1-3; D may be TRBD1 (5 bases). The CDR3 runs 16 residues. Per the germline V gene, CDR1 is SQVTM and CDR2 is ANQGSEA. V was cut by 7 bases and J by 1 base, with 20 bases left in between. DNA of the CDR3: TGCAGCGCCGTGGTCGGGGGAGGGAGGTCTGGAAACACCATATATTTT. It encodes CSAVVGGGRSGNTIYF.

This clone was observed a few times. V usage is TRBV5-8 and J usage is TRBJ2-3, with no clear D. CDR1 and CDR2 (germline): SGHTS, YDEGEE. This CDR3 comprises 12 residues. Trimming shortened V by 0 bases and J by 7 bases, and 6 bases separated the two germline ends. The CDR3 here is CASSLESNTQYF. CDR3 DNA sequence: TGTGCCAGCAGCTTGGAGAGTAATACGCAGTATTTT.